The present T cell receptor beta chain was sequenced within a study of blood T cells in healthy people across ages. Whole-study results and caveats: The percentage of naive T cells correlated strongly with TCR beta diversity.

The authors ran a second PCR of about 6 to 11 cycles using a sample-barcoded 5' primer and a J-beta primer mix. TCRdb re-called the 5' RACE reads through MiXCR, storing one row per CDR3 protein. The repertoire holds about 1.8 million distinct CDR3 sequences, with around half as singletons. Germline lookup yields CDR1 MNHEY and CDR2 SVGEGT. The CDR3 is 13 residues long. Trimming took 2 bases from V and 4 from J, leaving 6 bases between them. This clonotype occurred many times. The antigen is unknown. Sequenced sample: blood. The receptor's source is a woman in her forties in good health. The chain couples TRBV6-2 or TRBV6-3 to TRBJ2-1, with D hard to call. CDR3 bases: TGTGCCAGCAGTTACGACGGTTACAATGAGCAGTTCTTC. Translated, it gives CASSYDGYNEQFF.